This T cell receptor beta chain was documented in a study of post-analysis software for immune sequencing data. CDR3 size: 13 residues. Germline V gene sequence: CDR1 SGHRS, CDR2 YFSETQ. Trimming pared 6 bases from V and 5 bases from J, leaving 13 bases between. Carried by the TCR beta cDNA libraries were unique molecular identifiers. The T cell input of about 0.85 to 10 million gave about half a million cDNA molecules. Using its own MiXCR run on the PCR reads, TCRdb lists one record per CDR3 protein. Found here are hundreds of thousands of distinct CDR3 sequences, roughly 58% of them singletons; the top ten hold around 4.5%. This clonotype appeared once. No antigen is known for it. General study findings and limits: Four to six TRBV segments (TRBV5-6, TRBV5-1 and TRBV20-1 among them) occurred more frequently in patients than in controls. For normalized Chao1 diversity, multiple sclerosis patients scored significantly lower than controls did.

The J gene is TRBJ2-3, the V gene TRBV5-1; D not certain. The sequenced sample consisted of blood. The sequence was obtained from a girl aged 5 to 17 with multiple sclerosis. This CDR3 reads CASTRATRDTQYF. The CDR3 region has the DNA TGCGCCAGCACTAGGGCTACCCGAGATACGCAGTATTTT.